The clone carrying this T cell receptor beta chain was recorded a few times. TCRdb re-derived calls from the 5' RACE reads in MiXCR, one entry per CDR3 protein. Counted here are approximately 70,000 distinct CDR3 sequences, roughly an eighth occurring once; the ten biggest clones make up roughly 5.7%. V was cut by 1 base and J by 7 bases, with 7 bases left in between. Germline CDR1 SEHNR, CDR2 FQNEAQ (reference sequence). This CDR3 region has 12 residues. The data belong to a study of early T cells in non-severe SARS-CoV-2 infection. Study background: The chains were unpaired, and the sequenced material was bulk RNA from unsorted whole blood.

This sequence originates from an adult who was a healthcare worker with PCR-confirmed SARS-CoV-2 infection or an uninfected control (not recorded which). The sequencing used whole blood, collected at baseline. The chain employs TRBV7-9 and TRBJ1-2, with D unclear. Here the CDR3 reads CASSLVTAGYTF. In DNA form, the CDR3 reads TGTGCCAGCAGCTTAGTCACGGCTGGCTACACCTTC.